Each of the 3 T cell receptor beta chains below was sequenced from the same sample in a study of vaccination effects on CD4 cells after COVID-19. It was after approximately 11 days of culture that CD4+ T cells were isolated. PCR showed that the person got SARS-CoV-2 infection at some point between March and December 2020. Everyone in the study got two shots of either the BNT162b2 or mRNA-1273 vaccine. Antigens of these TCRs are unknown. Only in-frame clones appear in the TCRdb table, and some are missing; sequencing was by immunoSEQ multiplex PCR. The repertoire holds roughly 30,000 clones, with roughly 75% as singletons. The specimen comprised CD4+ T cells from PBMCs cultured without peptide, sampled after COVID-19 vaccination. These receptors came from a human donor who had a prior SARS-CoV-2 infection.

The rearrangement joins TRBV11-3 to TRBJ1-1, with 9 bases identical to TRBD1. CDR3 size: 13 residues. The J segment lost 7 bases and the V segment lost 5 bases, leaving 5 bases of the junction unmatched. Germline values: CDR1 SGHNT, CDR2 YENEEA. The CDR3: CASSPQGQGEAFF. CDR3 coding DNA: TGTGCCAGCAGCCCCCAGGGACAGGGTGAAGCTTTCTTT.

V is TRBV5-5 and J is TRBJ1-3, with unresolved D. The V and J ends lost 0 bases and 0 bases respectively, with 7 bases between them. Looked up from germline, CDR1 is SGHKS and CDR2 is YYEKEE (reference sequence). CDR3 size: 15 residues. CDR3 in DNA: TGTGCCAGCAGCTTGGCTCCTGGCTCTGGAAACACCATATATTTT. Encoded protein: CASSLAPGSGNTIYF.

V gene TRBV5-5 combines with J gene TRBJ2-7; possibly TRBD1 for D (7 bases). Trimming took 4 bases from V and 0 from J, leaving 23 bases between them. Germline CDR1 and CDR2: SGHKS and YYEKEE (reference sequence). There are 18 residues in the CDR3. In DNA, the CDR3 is TGTGCCAGCAGCCGAGGGCAGGGGGGAGGTCAAACCTCCTACGAGCAGTACTTC. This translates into CASSRGQGGGQTSYEQYF. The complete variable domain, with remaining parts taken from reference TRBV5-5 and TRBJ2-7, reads DAGVTQSPTHLIKTRGQQVTLRCSPISGHKSVSWYQQVLGQGPQFIFQYYEKEERGRGNFPDRFSARQFPNYSSELNVNALLLGDSALYLCASSRGQGGGQTSYEQYFGPGTRLTVT.